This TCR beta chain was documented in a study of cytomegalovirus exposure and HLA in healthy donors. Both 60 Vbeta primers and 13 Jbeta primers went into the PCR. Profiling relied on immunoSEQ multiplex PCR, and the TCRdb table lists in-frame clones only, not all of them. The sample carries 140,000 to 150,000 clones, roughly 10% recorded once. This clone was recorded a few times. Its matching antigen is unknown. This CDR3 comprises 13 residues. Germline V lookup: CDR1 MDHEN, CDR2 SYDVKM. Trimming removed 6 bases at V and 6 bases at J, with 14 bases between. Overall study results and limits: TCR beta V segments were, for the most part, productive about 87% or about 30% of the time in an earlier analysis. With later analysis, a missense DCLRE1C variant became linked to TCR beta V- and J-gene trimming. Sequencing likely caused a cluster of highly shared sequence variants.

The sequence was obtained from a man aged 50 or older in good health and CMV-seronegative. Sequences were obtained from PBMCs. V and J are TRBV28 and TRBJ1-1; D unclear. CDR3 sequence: CASRVGWAPEAFF. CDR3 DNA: TGTGCCAGCAGAGTTGGTTGGGCGCCTGAAGCTTTCTTT.